This record concerns one T cell receptor beta chain sequence. What it binds is not known. The identical CDR3 is also encoded by other nucleotide sequences in the sample. The sample comes from a study of Ad26.COV2.S vaccination and SARS-CoV-2 variants. As for the study in general: Into the muscle, Ad26.COV2.S was dosed once or twice, 56 days apart. Study-wide results and caveats: Spike-specific TCR breadth in vaccine recipients exceeded that seen in placebo recipients.

The repertoire was sequenced with immunoSEQ multiplex PCR; TCRdb's copy has only in-frame clones and lacks some. The sample lists 350,000 to 500,000 clones, 88% seen once, with 3.6% in the top ten. Treatment in this sample: about 20 received Ad26.COV2.S at low or high dose, single or two shots; roughly five received placebo; per-sample allocation not given. The investigators took samples on day 63 after the first vaccine or placebo injection. Trimming pared 4 bases from V and 0 bases from J, leaving 9 bases between. Germline V gene lookup returns CDR1 KGHDR and CDR2 SFDVKD. The CDR3 consists of 15 residues.

This sequence originates from a person between 18 and 65 years old who received the Ad26.COV2.S COVID-19 vaccine or a placebo. The material was peripheral blood, obtained in a trial of Ad26.COV2.S vaccine versus placebo. This rearrangement joins TRBV24-1 to TRBJ1-5; tentatively, D is TRBD1 (5 bases). The CDR3 sequence: CATSEGGYSNQPQHF. CDR3 bases: TGTGCCACCAGTGAGGGGGGGTATAGCAATCAGCCCCAGCATTTT.